This T cell receptor beta chain appears in the sequencing data of a study of patients and donors after allogeneic stem cell transplantation. This clonotype was observed a few times. This CDR3 region has 16 residues. The V end lost 6 bases, the J end lost 5 bases, and 22 bases lay between the germline ends. Germline V CDR1 and CDR2: MNHEY, SVGAGI. MiXCR, run by TCRdb on the RT-PCR reads, gives a single entry per CDR3 protein. In the table there are 150,000 to 200,000 distinct CDR3 sequences, about 32% of which are singletons. The source is a human donor who was either an allogeneic HSCT recipient or a stem cell or donor lymphocyte infusion donor (not recorded which). It is not recorded whose cells these are; they may come from a transplant donor. The J gene is TRBJ2-5, the V gene TRBV6-5; TRBD2 is a possible D gene (7 bases). The sample consisted of blood, either unsorted or a sorted T cell fraction (not recorded which). The CDR3 DNA follows: TGTGCCAGCAGGACCGATCGACTAGCAAGGGGGGAGACCCAGTACTTC. It translates to CASRTDRLARGETQYF.